These 18 T cell receptor beta chains originate from one sample sequenced in a study of T cell changes during pregnancy in multiple sclerosis. Only in-frame clones appear in the TCRdb table, and some are missing; sequencing was by immunoSEQ multiplex PCR. The data show around 12,000 clones, approximately 89% seen once. Sequencing used CD8+ T cells from peripheral blood mononuclear cells, obtained in the second trimester of pregnancy. The receptor set was obtained from a female donor in good health, enrolled as a control in a pregnancy study.

The genes are TRBV19 and TRBJ2-1; 8 bases agree with TRBD2. CDR3 length: 15 amino acids. V was clipped by 2 bases and J by 5 bases; unmatched bases: 5. CDR1 is LNHDA, CDR2 SQIVND, per germline (reference sequence). The CDR3 DNA reads as TGTGCCAGTAGTATATCGCGGGGGGCCAACAATGAGCAGTTCTTC. It yields the protein CASSISRGANNEQFF.

The chain has TRBV28 and TRBJ1-2; TRBD1 is a possible D gene (5 bases). Germline V gene sequence: CDR1 MDHEN, CDR2 SYDVKM. The ends were cut back, 5 bases at V and 6 bases at J, with 19 bases in the middle. The CDR3 has 15 residues. The CDR3 region has the DNA TGTGCCAGCAGTCCCATCCGGGGGTTCAATGATGGCTACACCTTC. Its translation: CASSPIRGFNDGYTF.

This chain joins TRBV4-3 and TRBJ1-1; no definite D call. Germline assignment: CDR1 LGHNA and CDR2 YSLEER. Trimming removed 2 bases at V and 0 bases at J, with 4 bases between. The CDR3 runs 13 residues. Written as DNA, the CDR3 is TGCGCCAGCAGCCAATATATGAACACTGAAGCTTTCTTT. Its translation: CASSQYMNTEAFF.

This rearrangement joins TRBV19 to TRBJ1-1; D unresolved. V lost 5 bases and J lost 6, with 16 bases in between. Germline V gene sequence: CDR1 LNHDA, CDR2 SQIVND (reference sequence). The CDR3 totals 14 residues. This chain's CDR3 is CASSFRGYFAEAFF. The DNA of the CDR3 is TGTGCCAGTAGTTTTCGAGGGTACTTCGCTGAAGCTTTCTTT.

CDR3 in DNA: TGTGCCGGTCAAGTTAGTAGCACAGATACGCAGTATTTT. Amino acids: CAGQVSSTDTQYF. The V call is TRBV5-4, the J call TRBJ2-3; D gene unclear. Trimming pared 10 bases from V and 0 bases from J, leaving 12 bases between. Germline CDR1 and CDR2: SGHNT and YYREEE (reference sequence). The CDR3 covers 13 residues.

The genes are TRBV19 and TRBJ2-2, with D maybe TRBD2 (6 bases). Germline values: CDR1 LNHDA, CDR2 SQIVND (reference sequence). V was shortened by 0 bases and J by 1 base, with 12 bases between the two germline ends. The CDR3 runs to 17 residues. The chain's CDR3 is CASSIDLPSVNTGELFF. The CDR3 DNA sequence: TGTGCCAGTAGTATAGATCTGCCTAGCGTGAACACCGGGGAGCTGTTTTTT.

This clone was counted once. The chain carries TRBV4-1 and TRBJ1-4; D perhaps matches TRBD1 (5 bases). The CDR3 is made up of 16 amino acids. Trimming took 2 bases from V and 4 from J, leaving 14 bases between them. In germline, CDR1 is MGHRA, CDR2 YSYEKL. Here the CDR3 DNA reads TGCGCCAGCAGCCAATACCCGATCGACAGTAATGAAAAACTGTTTTTT. Protein: CASSQYPIDSNEKLFF.

CDR3 nucleotide sequence: TGTGCCAGCAGCGTCGGGCCTAGCGGGGGCCCCGTCCAAGAGACCCAGTACTTC. Translating gives CASSVGPSGGPVQETQYF. The chain uses TRBV7-2 and TRBJ2-5; 10 bases map to TRBD2. Germline CDR1 is SGHTA and CDR2 is FQGNSA. The ends lost 5 bases at V and 1 base at J; junction bases unmatched: 13. There are 18 residues in the CDR3. Supplemented by reference TRBV7-2 and TRBJ2-5, the full variable domain reads GAGVSQSPSNKVTEKGKDVELRCDPISGHTALYWYRQSLGQGLEFLIYFQGNSAPDKSGLPSDRFSAERTGGSVSTLTIQRTQQEDSAVYLCASSVGPSGGPVQETQYFGPGTRLLVL.

The J gene is TRBJ1-4, the V gene TRBV7-9, with D possibly being TRBD1 (5 bases). From germline, CDR1 is SEHNR and CDR2 FQNEAQ (reference sequence). Deletions cut 5 bases from V and 7 bases from J, with 17 bases between. The CDR3 runs to 15 residues. The CDR3 DNA follows: TGTGCCAGCAGCGGTAGAGCAGGGAGGTTTGAAAAACTGTTTTTT. Protein product: CASSGRAGRFEKLFF.

The count of this clone is one. The V and J genes are TRBV29-1 and TRBJ2-3, with 9 positions matching TRBD2. Germline CDR1 reads SQVTM; CDR2 reads ANQGSEA. The CDR3 has 15 residues. V lost 1 base, J lost 3 bases, and 5 bases stayed unmatched. In nucleotides, the CDR3 is TGCAGCGTTGAAGGGACCCTAGCGGGGACAGATACGCAGTATTTT. Protein sequence: CSVEGTLAGTDTQYF.

CDR3 coding DNA: TGTGCCAGCAGACCAGCGGGGGGCCCTTACGAGCAGTACTTC. It encodes CASRPAGGPYEQYF. This chain links TRBV6-4 with TRBJ2-7; 9 nucleotides line up with TRBD2. CDR1 is MRHNA, CDR2 SNTAGT, per germline. V was clipped by 6 bases and J by 4 bases; unmatched bases: 7. CDR3 length: 14 amino acids.

The chain has TRBV27 and TRBJ2-7; 9 bases agree with TRBD1. CDR1 and CDR2 from the germline V gene are MNHEY and SMNVEV (reference sequence). J gave up 5 bases and V 5 bases, and 4 bases lay outside the gene matches. The CDR3 is made up of 13 amino acids. CDR3 in amino acids: CASSKQGANEQYF. DNA of the CDR3: TGTGCCAGCAGTAAACAGGGGGCAAACGAGCAGTACTTC.

This rearrangement joins TRBV9 to TRBJ2-3, with TRBD2 as a possible D gene (5 bases). The CDR3 sequence is 14 residues long. Trimming shortened V by 2 bases and J by 4 bases, and 11 bases separated the two germline ends. Germline V gene lookup returns CDR1 SGDLS and CDR2 YYNGEE. This chain's CDR3 is CASSVSGKADTQYF. For the CDR3, the DNA is TGTGCCAGCAGCGTTTCGGGGAAGGCAGATACGCAGTATTTT.

CDR3 protein: CASTRTEAYEQYF. Written as DNA, the CDR3 is TGTGCCAGCACCCGGACAGAAGCCTACGAGCAGTACTTC. The chain recombines TRBV2 with TRBJ2-7; TRBD1 might be the D (6 bases). The CDR3 totals 13 residues. CDR1 and CDR2 (germline): SNHLY, FYNNEI. Trimming pared 7 bases from V and 2 bases from J, leaving 12 bases between.

The CDR3 reads CASSLGTTYEQYF. DNA of the CDR3: TGCGCCAGCAGCCTCGGGACTACCTACGAGCAGTACTTC. The chain joins TRBV4-1 to TRBJ2-7; TRBD2 aligns across 7 bases. The J segment lost 2 bases and the V segment lost 4 bases, leaving 2 bases of the junction unmatched. Per the germline V gene, CDR1 is MGHRA and CDR2 is YSYEKL. This CDR3 comprises 13 residues.

V usage is TRBV10-3 and J usage is TRBJ2-5; TRBD2 matches at 8 bases. TRBJ2-7 matches the DNA end more closely, so the J call is doubtful. CDR1 ENHRY and CDR2 SYGVKD come from the germline V gene. This CDR3 has 14 amino acids. CDR3 amino acids: CAISGAGEYYEQYF. As DNA, the CDR3 is TGTGCCATCAGTGGAGCGGGAGAGTACTACGAGCAGTACTTC.

The CDR3 DNA sequence: TGTGCCAGCAGTGACGGGGGTGGAGGGGACGGCTACACCTTC. It translates to CASSDGGGGDGYTF. The V call is TRBV6-4, the J call TRBJ1-2; maybe TRBD1 (5 bases). The CDR3 totals 14 residues. Trimming pared 2 bases from V and 8 bases from J, leaving 15 bases between. Germline values: CDR1 MRHNA, CDR2 SNTAGT.

This chain's CDR3 is CASSGMGGYNEQFF. CDR3 coding DNA: TGTGCCAGCAGTGGGATGGGGGGGTACAATGAGCAGTTCTTC. J is TRBJ2-1 and V is TRBV27; TRBD2 matches 7 bases. Per germline, CDR1 MNHEY and CDR2 SMNVEV (reference sequence). This CDR3 is built from 14 residues. Losses at the gene ends were 5 bases for V and 4 bases for J; bases not matched to a gene: 5.